The 23 T cell receptor beta chains below all came from one sample that was sequenced in a study of blood T cells in healthy people across ages. A second PCR, run for roughly 7 to 11 cycles, used a sample-barcoded 5' primer plus a J-beta primer mix. TCRdb fed the 5' RACE reads into MiXCR, producing one record per CDR3 protein. The sample records over a million distinct CDR3 sequences, 40% to 45% being singletons. Specimen: blood. The source is an older woman in good health.

This sequence joins TRBV5-6 and TRBJ2-7, with 12 bases aligning to TRBD2. The CDR3 totals 16 residues. Germline V gene data show CDR1 as SGHDT and CDR2 as YYEEEE. The V gene end was trimmed by 3 bases and the J gene end by 1 base; junction bases not matched to a gene: 5. The CDR3 is CASSWELAGGSYEQYF. DNA of the CDR3: TGTGCCAGCAGCTGGGAACTAGCGGGAGGATCCTACGAGCAGTACTTC.

The J gene is TRBJ2-3, the V gene TRBV6-5; 8 bases are a match to TRBD2. The germline V gene has CDR1 MNHEY and CDR2 SVGAGI. The V and J ends lost 6 bases and 8 bases, in that order; junction bases with no gene match: 16. The CDR3 covers 16 residues. DNA of the CDR3: TGTGCCAGCAGCCGGACTAGCTCAAGAGGGGTGGCTACGCAGTATTTT. This translates into CASSRTSSRGVATQYF.

This chain links TRBV9 with TRBJ2-3, with a tentative D call TRBD1 (6 bases). The ends were cut back, 4 bases at V and 4 bases at J, with 16 bases in the middle. Germline assignment: CDR1 SGDLS and CDR2 YYNGEE. The CDR3 has 15 residues. CDR3 bases: TGTGCCAGCAGCAAACAGGGCATAGGTCCAGATACGCAGTATTTT. Translated: CASSKQGIGPDTQYF. The variable domain in full, completed from reference TRBV9 and TRBJ2-3, reads DSGVTQTPKHLITATGQRVTLRCSPRSGDLSVYWYQQSLDQGLQFLIQYYNGEERAKGNILERFSAQQFPDLHSELNLSSLELGDSALYFCASSKQGIGPDTQYFGPGTRLTVL.

This clonotype has a handful of counts. The V and J genes are TRBV20-1 and TRBJ1-5; D is possibly TRBD1 (5 bases). The germline V gene has CDR1 DFQATT and CDR2 SNEGSKA (reference sequence). Trimming took 6 bases from V and 0 from J, leaving 18 bases between them. The CDR3 spans 16 residues. The CDR3 spells CSADAPDSTSNQPQHF. DNA for the CDR3: TGCAGTGCCGACGCCCCTGACAGCACTAGCAATCAGCCCCAGCATTTT.

On this clonotype itself: The junction departs from the called germline gene at one end, perhaps through a read error. V usage is TRBV20-1 and J usage is TRBJ2-3, with 7 bases matching TRBD2. This CDR3 is built from 17 residues. Per germline, CDR1 DFQATT and CDR2 SNEGSKA (reference sequence). The CDR3 bases are TGCAGTGTGATGTTGGGGAGGGAGGTAACTAGCACAGGTACGCAGTATTTT. Its protein is CSVMLGREVTSTGTQYF.

J is TRBJ2-5 and V is TRBV5-6; D might be TRBD1 (6 bases). Trimming took off 0 bases at V and 4 bases at J, with 13 bases between the two ends. Germline V gives CDR1 SGHDT, CDR2 YYEEEE. The CDR3 totals 15 residues. The CDR3: CASSLAGRGVETQYF. The CDR3 DNA sequence: TGTGCCAGCAGCTTGGCCGGCAGGGGTGTAGAGACCCAGTACTTC.

The gene calls are TRBV5-6 and TRBJ1-6, with TRBD1 as a possible D gene (5 bases). The CDR3 loop spans 15 amino acids. Germline CDR1 and CDR2: SGHDT and YYEEEE. Trimming shortened V by 2 bases and J by 3 bases, and 9 bases separated the two germline ends. The DNA of the CDR3 is TGTGCCAGCAGCTTTGTCGGGGGCTATAATTCACCCCTCCACTTT. Translated, it gives CASSFVGGYNSPLHF.

This clonotype showed up just a few times. V usage is TRBV24-1 and J usage is TRBJ2-1; D is unresolved. Germline lookup yields CDR1 KGHDR and CDR2 SFDVKD. The CDR3 runs to 15 residues. Trimming took off 4 bases at V and 0 bases at J, with 9 bases between the two ends. CDR3: CATSDPLGSYNEQFF. DNA for the CDR3: TGTGCCACCAGTGACCCTCTCGGCTCCTACAATGAGCAGTTCTTC.

This sequence joins TRBV20-1 and TRBJ2-5; 10 nucleotides align to TRBD1. V was clipped by 6 bases and J by 11 bases; unmatched bases: 18. This CDR3 has 15 amino acids. Germline assignment: CDR1 DFQATT and CDR2 SNEGSKA (reference sequence). Here the CDR3 DNA reads TGCAGTGCCTCACACATCGGACAGGGGGTCGCTGAGCAGTACTTC. Its translation is CSASHIGQGVAEQYF.

This chain joins TRBV5-1 and TRBJ1-5; TRBD1 matches at 7 bases. The germline V gene encodes CDR1 SGHRS and CDR2 YFSETQ. Trimming cost V 0 bases and J 4 bases; bases outside gene matches: 4. The CDR3 has 15 amino acids. DNA for the CDR3: TGCGCCAGCAGCTTGGATGGACAGGTAAATCAGCCCCAGCATTTT. As protein: CASSLDGQVNQPQHF.

CDR3 loop: CASAGRGGVGYGQYF. CDR3 DNA: TGTGCCAGCGCGGGGCGGGGAGGGGTTGGATACGGGCAGTACTTC. V gene TRBV7-9 combines with J gene TRBJ2-5, with 7 bases fitting TRBD2. Germline CDR1 and CDR2: SEHNR and FQNEAQ (reference sequence). There are 15 residues in the CDR3. J lost 11 bases, V lost 8 bases, and 20 bases had no gene match.

J is TRBJ2-1 and V is TRBV2; 12 bases are shared with TRBD2. The CDR3 consists of 13 residues. Germline V gene sequence: CDR1 SNHLY, CDR2 FYNNEI. Unmatched junction bases numbered 2, after V lost 7 bases and J lost 7 bases. In DNA, the CDR3 is TGTGCCAGCATTGGACTAGCGGGAAATGAGCAGTTCTTC. Translated: CASIGLAGNEQFF.

The J gene is TRBJ2-1, the V gene TRBV15, with TRBD1 matching over 9 bases. V lost 9 bases and J lost 5; bases outside the gene matches: 11. Looked up from germline, CDR1 is LNHNV and CDR2 is YYDKDF (reference sequence). The CDR3 sequence is 15 residues long. The CDR3 here is CATSPDRGLNNEQFF. As DNA, the CDR3 is TGTGCCACATCACCGGACAGGGGTCTCAACAATGAGCAGTTCTTC.

This clonotype was seen only once. The V call is TRBV21-1, the J call TRBJ2-1; the listed D gene, TRBD1, was not tested against the DNA. TRBV21-1 is shown as a pseudogene. This CDR3 spans 14 amino acids. The CDR3 coding sequence is TGTGCCAGCAGCAAATTGCCAGGGAGAAATGAGCAGTTCTTC. It specifies CASSKLPGRNEQFF.

CDR3 amino acids: CASSLALGLVGDNEQFF. As DNA, the CDR3 is TGTGCCAGCAGCTTAGCCCTCGGACTAGTGGGGGACAATGAGCAGTTCTTC. V gene TRBV7-8 combines with J gene TRBJ2-1; 7 bases match TRBD2. The CDR3 runs 17 residues. Germline values: CDR1 SGHVS, CDR2 FQNEAQ. The V segment lost 0 bases and the J segment 5 bases; nucleotides outside the gene matches: 10.

The V gene is TRBV19, the J gene TRBJ2-5; 9 positions match TRBD1. The V segment lost 3 bases and the J segment 5 bases; nucleotides outside the gene matches: 7. The CDR3 spans 15 residues. Germline V gives CDR1 LNHDA, CDR2 SQIVND (reference sequence). CDR3 in amino acids: CASSIWRDRAETQYF. CDR3 sequence (DNA): TGTGCCAGTAGTATTTGGCGGGACAGGGCCGAGACCCAGTACTTC.

This clonotype was seen more than once but under ten times. The chain carries TRBV27 and TRBJ1-4; a weak D match, TRBD1 (6 bases). The CDR3 extends over 14 amino acids. Germline V gene data show CDR1 as MNHEY and CDR2 as SMNVEV (reference sequence). V was shortened by 6 bases and J by 6 bases, with 14 bases between the two germline ends. CDR3 protein: CASSHGAGDEKLFF. CDR3 sequence (DNA): TGTGCCAGCAGCCATGGAGCAGGGGATGAAAAACTGTTTTTT.

DNA of the CDR3: TGTGCCATCAGTGAACGGGGGGCACCGATCAACTATGGCTACACCTTC. Protein: CAISERGAPINYGYTF. The rearrangement joins TRBV10-3 to TRBJ1-2; weak D call: TRBD1 (6 bases). Trimming cost V 3 bases and J 2 bases, with 16 bases left between them. CDR1 is ENHRY, CDR2 SYGVKD, per germline. There are 16 residues in the CDR3.

Only a few counts were recorded for this clonotype. The rearrangement links TRBV20-1 to TRBJ2-7; D perhaps matches TRBD2 (7 bases). Germline values: CDR1 DFQATT, CDR2 SNEGSKA (reference sequence). V lost 6 bases, J lost 1 base, and 16 bases lay in between. The CDR3 runs to 14 residues. CDR3 DNA sequence: TGCAGTGCCCAGAAAGGGGGACTATCCTACGAGCAGTACTTC. Residues: CSAQKGGLSYEQYF.

This clonotype has just a few counts. The rearrangement uses TRBV15 and TRBJ2-5; D ambiguous. Germline CDR1 LNHNV, CDR2 YYDKDF (reference sequence). Trimming took 2 bases from V and 1 from J, leaving 8 bases between them. CDR3 length equals 14 residues. The DNA of the CDR3 is TGTGCCACCAGCAGATCCTGGAGCCAAGAGACCCAGTACTTC. Translating it yields CATSRSWSQETQYF.

V usage is TRBV6-6 and J usage is TRBJ2-7, with a possible D match to TRBD2 (6 bases). In germline, CDR1 is MNHNY, CDR2 SVGAGI (reference sequence). With 6 bases removed from V and 1 base from J, the gap between germline ends came to 19 bases. The CDR3 covers 16 residues. In DNA form, the CDR3 reads TGTGCCAGCAGGTCCCCCGGGCGGGATATATCCTACGAGCAGTACTTC. Translated: CASRSPGRDISYEQYF.

V is TRBV18 and J is TRBJ2-5, with TRBD2 as a possible D gene (5 bases). This CDR3 is 16 amino acids long. Germline V gene data show CDR1 as KGHSH and CDR2 as LQKENI. Trimming stripped 2 bases from V and 3 bases from J, with 16 bases between. This CDR3 reads CASSPTAGRSEETQYF. The CDR3 DNA is TGTGCCAGCTCACCAACCGCGGGTAGGTCGGAAGAGACCCAGTACTTC. The whole variable domain, filled in from reference TRBV18 and TRBJ2-5, reads NAGVMQNPRHLVRRRGQEARLRCSPMKGHSHVYWYRQLPEEGLKFMVYLQKENIIDESGMPKERFSAEFPKEGPSILRIQQVVRGDSAAYFCASSPTAGRSEETQYFGPGTRLLVL.

DNA of the CDR3: TGTGCCAGCAGCCAAGGCCAGAGAAGCACAGATACGCAGTATTTT. This codes for CASSQGQRSTDTQYF. This chain connects TRBV3-1 to TRBJ2-3; D gene ambiguous. Germline CDR1 LGHDT, CDR2 YNNKEL (reference sequence). V was cut by 1 base and J by 0 bases, with 8 bases left in between. The CDR3 is 15 amino acids.